The 15 T cell receptor beta chains listed next were all sequenced from one sample in a study of molecular identifiers for immune sequencing clone quantification. TCRdb recomputed calls from the PCR reads with MiXCR, one row per CDR3 protein. The data show 8,500 to 11,000 distinct CDR3 sequences, approximately 20% seen once. Sequenced sample: naive CD8+ T cells from blood, with Jurkat cell RNA spiked in. Subset reported: FACS-sorted CD8+CD4-CCR7+CD45RA+ naive T cells. These receptors originate from a human donor in good health. Some libraries in this study had Jurkat cell RNA spiked in.

By proportion, this clonotype is medium-sized. This chain uses TRBV7-8 with TRBJ2-3; tentatively, D is TRBD2 (6 bases). V lost 3 bases, J lost 2 bases, and 12 bases lay in between. CDR3 length: 15 amino acids. The germline CDR1 and CDR2 sequences are SGHVS and FQNEAQ. CDR3 nucleotide sequence: TGTGCCAGCAGCTTTTTAGCGGCAACCACAGATACGCAGTATTTT. Translation: CASSFLAATTDTQYF.

The table lists this clonotype with a few counts. This CDR3 fails to terminate in the conserved phenylalanine or tryptophan, so it likely reflects a read error. The V and J genes are TRBV9 and TRBJ2-3; TRBD2 is a possible D gene (6 bases). V lost 3 bases and J lost 7, with 24 bases in between. Looked up from germline, CDR1 is SGDLS and CDR2 is YYNGEE. The CDR3 is 17 amino acids. CDR3 sequence: CASSEFKGGAGLNTQYS. CDR3 DNA: TGTGCCAGCAGCGAATTCAAGGGCGGGGCGGGACTGAATACGCAGTATTCT.

With respect to this clonotype: A much more abundant neighbour one base away suggests this may be a read error. The chain combines TRBV15 with TRBJ2-5; the match to TRBD1 covers 7 bases. CDR1 is LNHNV, CDR2 YYDKDF, per germline (reference sequence). CDR3 length: 15 residues. With 0 bases clipped from V and 4 bases from J, the junction kept 5 bases outside the gene matches. The DNA for the CDR3 is TGTGCCACCAGCAGAGAAGGGGGCTATCGAGAGACCCAGTACTTC. This encodes CATSREGGYRETQYF.

This clonotype counts as medium-sized (0.01 to 0.1%). V and J are TRBV29-1 and TRBJ1-1; D is unclear. The CDR3 runs 12 residues. Trimming took 4 bases from V and 2 from J, leaving 8 bases between them. The germline V gene has CDR1 SQVTM and CDR2 ANQGSEA. The CDR3 region has the DNA TGCAGCGTTGTAGGAAGAAACACTGAAGCTTTCTTT. Amino acids: CSVVGRNTEAFF.

By share of the sample, this clonotype is medium-sized (0.01 to 0.1%). The chain recombines TRBV9 with TRBJ2-3, with 7 positions matching TRBD2. The CDR3 is 16 amino acids. Germline CDR1 is SGDLS and CDR2 is YYNGEE. V lost 4 bases and J lost 2; bases outside the gene matches: 10. CDR3 sequence reads: CASSPPLAGVTDTQYF. In nucleotides, the CDR3 is TGTGCCAGCAGCCCCCCCCTTGCGGGGGTCACAGATACGCAGTATTTT. The full variable domain, rest sourced from reference TRBV9 and TRBJ2-3, is DSGVTQTPKHLITATGQRVTLRCSPRSGDLSVYWYQQSLDQGLQFLIQYYNGEERAKGNILERFSAQQFPDLHSELNLSSLELGDSALYFCASSPPLAGVTDTQYFGPGTRLTVL.

This clonotype has at least ten counts. This chain joins TRBV20-1 and TRBJ2-1; 12 bases fit TRBD2. Looked up from germline, CDR1 is DFQATT and CDR2 is SNEGSKA (reference sequence). V lost 0 bases, J lost 6 bases, and 6 bases stayed unmatched. The CDR3 covers 16 residues. CDR3 sequence: CSARDPASGRGNEQFF. CDR3 sequence (DNA): TGCAGTGCTAGAGATCCGGCTAGCGGGAGGGGCAATGAGCAGTTCTTC.

This clonotype is classed as medium-sized (0.01 to 0.1%). This chain connects TRBV20-1 to TRBJ2-7, with 15 bases identical to TRBD2. CDR3 length: 16 residues. The junction had 7 bases not matched to a gene; V was cut back by 3 bases and J by 4 bases. Looked up from germline, CDR1 is DFQATT and CDR2 is SNEGSKA (reference sequence). The CDR3 loop reads CSARLSGLAGGYEQYF. Here the CDR3 DNA reads TGCAGTGCTAGGCTCTCGGGACTAGCGGGAGGTTACGAGCAGTACTTC.

As to this clonotype: This may stem from a read error, because a much larger clone lies one nucleotide away. The chain is built from TRBV10-3 and TRBJ1-1; D is unclear. Germline-derived CDR1 and CDR2 are ENHRY and SYGVKD. This CDR3 is built from 14 residues. CDR3 sequence reads: CAISVEGPVTEASF. The CDR3 DNA is TGTGCCATCAGTGTGGAGGGTCCGGTCACTGAAGCTTCCTTT.

This clonotype was recorded at least ten times. This chain connects TRBV9 to TRBJ2-1; TRBD2 aligns across 11 bases. The V segment lost 0 bases and the J segment 9 bases; nucleotides outside the gene matches: 5. This CDR3 spans 15 amino acids. The germline gives CDR1 SGDLS, CDR2 YYNGEE. The CDR3 DNA reads TGTGCCAGCAGCGTAGCTTCCGGGACTAGCGGTGAGCAGTTCTTC. Protein product: CASSVASGTSGEQFF.

This clonotype turned up a few times. This clone may be a read error of a much larger clone one base away. The conserved final phenylalanine or tryptophan is absent from the CDR3, which likely points to a read error. The V gene is TRBV28, the J gene TRBJ2-6, with 8 nucleotides matching TRBD2. The CDR3 runs 18 residues. The germline CDR1 and CDR2 sequences are MDHEN and SYDVKM. The trim removed 3 bases at V and 2 bases at J, leaving 9 bases unmatched. CDR3 sequence reads: CASSFWTSSSPGANVLTL. For the CDR3, the DNA is TGTGCCAGCAGTTTCTGGACTAGCAGTTCGCCTGGGGCCAACGTCCTGACTCTC.

This clonotype was observed a handful of times. Just one base apart from a much larger clone, this may be a read error. The V and J genes are TRBV19 and TRBJ2-3; D perhaps matches TRBD1 (5 bases). The J call may be faulty, since TRBJ1-5 better matches the DNA end. Germline V gives CDR1 LNHDA, CDR2 SQIVND (reference sequence). CDR3 size: 16 residues. In DNA form, the CDR3 reads TGTGCCAGTAGTATCCTGGCGGGGGGATATGATAATACGCAGCATTTT. Its protein is CASSILAGGYDNTQHF.

The gene calls are TRBV10-3 and TRBJ2-7, with 7 positions matching TRBD1. The CDR3 length is 15 residues. Trimming cost V 3 bases and J 0 bases; bases outside gene matches: 5. Germline assignment: CDR1 ENHRY and CDR2 SYGVKD. The DNA for the CDR3 is TGTGCCATCAGTGACCAGGGGGTTTCCTCCTACGAGCAGTACTTC. It is translated as CAISDQGVSSYEQYF.

The rearrangement links TRBV4-1 to TRBJ1-2; D is unresolved. From germline, CDR1 is MGHRA and CDR2 YSYEKL. The length of the CDR3 is 13 residues. The ends were cut back, 2 bases at V and 1 base at J, with 5 bases in the middle. The CDR3 reads CASSQQLNYGYTF. CDR3 nucleotides: TGCGCCAGCAGCCAACAGCTTAACTATGGCTACACCTTC.

This clonotype counts as medium-sized. The rearrangement joins TRBV7-9 to TRBJ2-1; 11 nucleotides align to TRBD2. J was trimmed by 7 bases and V by 5 bases; bases with no gene match: 13. Germline loops: CDR1 SEHNR, CDR2 FQNEAQ (reference sequence). The CDR3 consists of 17 residues. The CDR3: CASSPRVAGGLRNEQFF. CDR3 in DNA: TGTGCCAGCAGCCCTCGAGTAGCGGGAGGGTTAAGAAATGAGCAGTTCTTC.

The chain links TRBV27 to TRBJ2-1, with a tentative D call TRBD2 (5 bases). V lost 3 bases and J lost 7, with 13 bases in between. Germline V gene sequence: CDR1 MNHEY, CDR2 SMNVEV (reference sequence). The CDR3 extends over 14 amino acids. CDR3 residues: CASSFWWESNEQFF. CDR3 nucleotide sequence: TGTGCCAGCAGTTTTTGGTGGGAGAGTAATGAGCAGTTCTTC.